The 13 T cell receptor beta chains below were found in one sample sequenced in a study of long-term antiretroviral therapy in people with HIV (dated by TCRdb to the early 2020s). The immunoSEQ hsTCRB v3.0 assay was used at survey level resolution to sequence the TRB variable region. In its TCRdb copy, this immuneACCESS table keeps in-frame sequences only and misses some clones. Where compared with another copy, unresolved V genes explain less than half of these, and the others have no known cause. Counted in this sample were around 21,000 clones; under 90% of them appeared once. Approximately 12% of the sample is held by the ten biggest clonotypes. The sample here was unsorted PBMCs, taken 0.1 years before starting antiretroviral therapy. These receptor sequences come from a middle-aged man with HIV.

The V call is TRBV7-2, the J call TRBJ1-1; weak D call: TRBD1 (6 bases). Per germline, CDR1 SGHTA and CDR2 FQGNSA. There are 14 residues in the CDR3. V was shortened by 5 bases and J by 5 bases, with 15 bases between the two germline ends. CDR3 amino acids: CASSPQGRRTEAFF. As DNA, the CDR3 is TGTGCCAGCAGCCCGCAGGGGCGCAGAACTGAAGCTTTCTTT.

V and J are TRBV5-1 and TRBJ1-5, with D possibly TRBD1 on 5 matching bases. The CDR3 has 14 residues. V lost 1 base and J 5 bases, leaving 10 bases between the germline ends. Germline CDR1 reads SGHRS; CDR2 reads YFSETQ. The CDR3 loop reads CASSLIGADQPQHF. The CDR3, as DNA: TGCGCCAGCAGCTTGATCGGGGCGGATCAGCCCCAGCATTTT.

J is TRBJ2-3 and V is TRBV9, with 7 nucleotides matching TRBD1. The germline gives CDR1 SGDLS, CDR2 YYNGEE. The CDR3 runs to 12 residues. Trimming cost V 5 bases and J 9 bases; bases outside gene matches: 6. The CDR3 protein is CASRGTAVTQYF. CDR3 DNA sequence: TGTGCCAGCAGAGGGACAGCAGTCACGCAGTATTTT.

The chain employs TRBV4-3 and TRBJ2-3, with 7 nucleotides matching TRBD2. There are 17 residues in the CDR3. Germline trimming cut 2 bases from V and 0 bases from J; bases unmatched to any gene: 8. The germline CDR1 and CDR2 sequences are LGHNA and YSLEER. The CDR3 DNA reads TGCGCCAGCAGCCAAAGGCCCCATAGCGGGAGCACAGATACGCAGTATTTT. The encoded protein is CASSQRPHSGSTDTQYF.

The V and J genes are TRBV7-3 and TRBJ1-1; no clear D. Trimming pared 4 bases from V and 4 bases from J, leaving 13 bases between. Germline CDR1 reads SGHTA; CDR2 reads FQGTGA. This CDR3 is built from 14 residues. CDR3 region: CASSSLGMGTEAFF. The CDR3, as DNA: TGTGCCAGCAGCTCCCTCGGTATGGGCACTGAAGCTTTCTTT.

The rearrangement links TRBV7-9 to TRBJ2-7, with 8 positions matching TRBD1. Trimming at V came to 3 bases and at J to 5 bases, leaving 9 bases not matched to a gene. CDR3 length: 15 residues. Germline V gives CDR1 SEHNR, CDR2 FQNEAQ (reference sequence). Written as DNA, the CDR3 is TGTGCCAGCAGCTTCCCCCCCAGGGGGCCCGACGAGCAGTACTTC. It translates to CASSFPPRGPDEQYF.

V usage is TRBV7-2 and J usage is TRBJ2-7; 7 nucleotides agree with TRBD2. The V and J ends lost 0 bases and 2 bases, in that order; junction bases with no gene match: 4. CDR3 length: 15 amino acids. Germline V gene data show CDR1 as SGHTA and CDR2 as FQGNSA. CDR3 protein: CASSLATSLPYEQYF. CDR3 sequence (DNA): TGTGCCAGCAGCTTAGCGACTAGCCTCCCCTACGAGCAGTACTTC.

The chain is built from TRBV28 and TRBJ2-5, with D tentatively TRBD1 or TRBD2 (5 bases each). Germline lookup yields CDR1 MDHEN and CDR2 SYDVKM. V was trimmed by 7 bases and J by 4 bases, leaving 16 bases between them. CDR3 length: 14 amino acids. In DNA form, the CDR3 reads TGTGCCAGCACCAATCCGGGACGGGCAGAGACCCAGTACTTC. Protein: CASTNPGRAETQYF.

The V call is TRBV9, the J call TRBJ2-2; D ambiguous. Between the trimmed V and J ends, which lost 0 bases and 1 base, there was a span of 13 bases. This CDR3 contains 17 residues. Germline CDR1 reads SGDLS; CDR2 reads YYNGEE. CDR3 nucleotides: TGTGCCAGCAGCGTAGTTCCATTGGGCGGGAACACCGGGGAGCTGTTTTTT. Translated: CASSVVPLGGNTGELFF. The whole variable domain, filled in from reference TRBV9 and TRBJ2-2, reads DSGVTQTPKHLITATGQRVTLRCSPRSGDLSVYWYQQSLDQGLQFLIQYYNGEERAKGNILERFSAQQFPDLHSELNLSSLELGDSALYFCASSVVPLGGNTGELFFGEGSRLTVL.

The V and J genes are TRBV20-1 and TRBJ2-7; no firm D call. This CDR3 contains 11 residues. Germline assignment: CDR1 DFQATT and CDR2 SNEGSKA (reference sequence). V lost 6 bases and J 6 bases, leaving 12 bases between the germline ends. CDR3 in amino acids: CSAISQTEQYF. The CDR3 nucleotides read TGCAGTGCCATCTCCCAAACCGAGCAGTACTTC.

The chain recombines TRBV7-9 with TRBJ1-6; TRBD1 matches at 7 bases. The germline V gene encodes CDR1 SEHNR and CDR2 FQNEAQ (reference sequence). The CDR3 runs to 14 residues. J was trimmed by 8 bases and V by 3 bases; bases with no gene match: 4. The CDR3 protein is CASSLDRFYSPLHF. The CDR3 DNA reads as TGTGCCAGCAGCTTGGACAGGTTCTATTCACCCCTCCACTTT.

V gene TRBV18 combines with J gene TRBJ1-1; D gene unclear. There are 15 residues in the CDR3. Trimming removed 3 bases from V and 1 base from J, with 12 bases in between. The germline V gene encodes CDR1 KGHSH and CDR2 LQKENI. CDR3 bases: TGTGCCAGCTCACCCGAACGCTGGGGGAACACTGAAGCTTTCTTT. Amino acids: CASSPERWGNTEAFF.

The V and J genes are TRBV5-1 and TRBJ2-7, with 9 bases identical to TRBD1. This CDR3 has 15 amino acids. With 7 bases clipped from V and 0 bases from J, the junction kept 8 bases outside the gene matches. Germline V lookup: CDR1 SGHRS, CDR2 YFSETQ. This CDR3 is CASGDRDRDSYEQYF. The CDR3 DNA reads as TGCGCCAGCGGGGACCGGGACAGGGACTCCTACGAGCAGTACTTC.